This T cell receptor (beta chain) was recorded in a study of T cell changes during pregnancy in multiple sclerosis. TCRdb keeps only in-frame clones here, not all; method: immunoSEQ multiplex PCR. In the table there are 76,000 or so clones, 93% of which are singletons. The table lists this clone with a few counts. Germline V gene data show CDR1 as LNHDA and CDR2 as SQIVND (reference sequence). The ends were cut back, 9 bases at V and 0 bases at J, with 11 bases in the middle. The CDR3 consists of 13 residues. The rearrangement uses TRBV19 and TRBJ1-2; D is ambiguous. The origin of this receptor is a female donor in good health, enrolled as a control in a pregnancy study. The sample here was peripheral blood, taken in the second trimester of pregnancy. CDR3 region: CASTEAANYGYTF. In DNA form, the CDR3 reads TGTGCCAGCACGGAGGCAGCTAACTATGGCTACACCTTC.